Below, 14 T cell receptor beta chains from the same sample are listed, as sequenced in a study of blood T cell repertoires in COVID-19. Data came from immunoSEQ multiplex PCR; TCRdb stores just in-frame clones and leaves some out. In the table there are roughly 200,000 clones, about 85% of which are singletons. Sequencing was done on a sample of peripheral blood. The receptors come from a woman in her 40s with COVID-19, enrolled during active disease.

The chain joins TRBV6-5 to TRBJ1-5; tentative D call: TRBD1 (5 bases). V was pared by 4 bases and J by 1 base, with 11 bases between. CDR1 MNHEY and CDR2 SVGAGI come from the germline V gene. CDR3 length equals 15 residues. The CDR3 sequence is CASSFFRASNQPQHF. CDR3 DNA sequence: TGTGCCAGCAGTTTCTTCAGGGCCAGCAATCAGCCCCAGCATTTT.

The rearrangement uses TRBV12-3 or TRBV12-4 and TRBJ2-7, with unresolved D. This CDR3 region has 11 residues. With 6 bases removed from V and 5 bases from J, the gap between germline ends came to 8 bases. The DNA for the CDR3 is TGTGCCAGCAGACACAGAAACGAGCAGTACTTC. Translation gives CASRHRNEQYF.

This clone was observed a few times. V is TRBV9 and J is TRBJ1-1, with D possibly TRBD1 on 6 matching bases. Per germline, CDR1 SGDLS and CDR2 YYNGEE. The CDR3 runs to 14 residues. Deletions cut 2 bases from V and 4 bases from J, with 12 bases between. The CDR3 loop reads CASSVRGQGTEAFF. Written as DNA, the CDR3 is TGTGCCAGCAGCGTGAGGGGACAAGGCACTGAAGCTTTCTTT.

The chain combines TRBV7-8 with TRBJ2-3; D is perhaps TRBD1 (5 bases). The CDR3 spans 17 residues. The V end was cut by 5 bases, the J end by 3 bases, with 21 bases between. Germline-derived CDR1 and CDR2 are SGHVS and FQNEAQ. CDR3 protein: CASSPLYSVRGTDTQYF. The DNA of the CDR3 is TGTGCCAGCAGCCCCTTGTATTCTGTTAGGGGAACAGATACGCAGTATTTT. The whole variable domain, filled in from reference TRBV7-8 and TRBJ2-3, reads GAGVSQSPRYKVAKRGQDVALRCDPISGHVSLFWYQQALGQGPEFLTYFQNEAQLDKSGLPSDRFFAERPEGSVSTLKIQRTQQEDSAVYLCASSPLYSVRGTDTQYFGPGTRLTVL.

The V and J genes are TRBV5-5 and TRBJ1-1; 7 nucleotides agree with TRBD1. J lost 8 bases, V lost 2 bases, and 15 bases had no gene match. The CDR3 has 16 amino acids. Looked up from germline, CDR1 is SGHKS and CDR2 is YYEKEE (reference sequence). CDR3 sequence (DNA): TGTGCCAGCAGCTTTCGTGGGGACAGTAGAACCTCCGAAGCTTTCTTT. This gives the protein CASSFRGDSRTSEAFF.

The V and J genes are TRBV19 and TRBJ1-5; 9 bases agree with TRBD1. From germline, CDR1 is LNHDA and CDR2 SQIVND (reference sequence). Germline trimming cut 9 bases from V and 4 bases from J; bases unmatched to any gene: 10. This CDR3 contains 15 residues. CDR3 DNA: TGTGCCAGCAAACCTGGGACAGGGCGGAATCAGCCCCAGCATTTT. Protein product: CASKPGTGRNQPQHF.

This rearrangement joins TRBV15 to TRBJ1-4; the D is unclear. Trimming stripped 0 bases from V and 0 bases from J, with 14 bases between. The germline CDR1 and CDR2 sequences are LNHNV and YYDKDF (reference sequence). The CDR3 spans 18 residues. The chain's CDR3 is CATSRDSGSPSTNEKLFF. CDR3 nucleotides: TGTGCCACCAGCAGAGATTCCGGTTCACCATCAACTAATGAAAAACTGTTTTTT.

V gene TRBV5-1 combines with J gene TRBJ1-2; 8 bases map to TRBD1. The CDR3 extends over 15 amino acids. V lost 0 bases to trimming and J lost 7 bases; unmatched junction nucleotides: 8. Germline V gene data show CDR1 as SGHRS and CDR2 as YFSETQ. CDR3 residues: CASSLAGTGMGGYTF. DNA for the CDR3: TGCGCCAGCAGCTTGGCGGGGACAGGTATGGGTGGCTACACCTTC.

The chain joins TRBV10-3 to TRBJ2-7, with unresolved D. Germline V gene sequence: CDR1 ENHRY, CDR2 SYGVKD. V was trimmed by 10 bases and J by 3 bases, leaving 10 bases between them. The CDR3 runs 11 residues. The CDR3 coding sequence is TGTGCCACCCAGGTGTACTACGAGCAGTACTTC. Residues: CATQVYYEQYF.

CDR3 nucleotide sequence: TGTGCCAGCAGCGTCCAGGGTCGAGGAGATACGCAGTATTTT. As protein: CASSVQGRGDTQYF. V and J are TRBV9 and TRBJ2-3; TRBD1 might be the D (5 bases). CDR1 and CDR2 (germline): SGDLS, YYNGEE. The CDR3 has 14 amino acids. The V and J ends lost 2 bases and 5 bases respectively, with 12 bases between them.

The chain combines TRBV29-1 with TRBJ1-2; D unresolved. The V gene lost 7 bases and the J gene lost 5 bases, with 17 bases spanning the gap. Germline V gene data show CDR1 as SQVTM and CDR2 as ANQGSEA. This CDR3 comprises 13 residues. The CDR3 is CSAGSPGGYGYTF. In DNA form, the CDR3 reads TGCAGCGCCGGGTCTCCTGGCGGGTATGGCTACACCTTC.

This clone was counted between two and nine times. The chain has TRBV6-1 and TRBJ1-6; D is ambiguous. Per the germline V gene, CDR1 is MNHNS and CDR2 is SASEGT. The CDR3 runs 16 residues. The ends were cut back, 2 bases at V and 5 bases at J, with 13 bases in the middle. In DNA form, the CDR3 reads TGTGCCAGCAGTGAAATGACCTCGGGGAATAATTCACCCCTCCACTTT. It is translated as CASSEMTSGNNSPLHF.

The V call is TRBV6-4, the J call TRBJ2-3; 7 nucleotides line up with TRBD1. After removal of 3 bases from V and 0 bases from J, the junction contained 3 bases not matched to a gene. The CDR3 is made up of 15 amino acids. Germline CDR1 MRHNA, CDR2 SNTAGT. The DNA for the CDR3 is TGTGCCAGCAGTGAAAGGGACAGTAGCACAGATACGCAGTATTTT. Translating gives CASSERDSSTDTQYF.

The chain carries TRBV18 and TRBJ2-5; 9 bases align to TRBD2. The CDR3 extends over 16 amino acids. Germline lookup yields CDR1 KGHSH and CDR2 LQKENI. V trimming: 1 base; J trimming: 2 bases; junction bases outside the gene matches: 5. This chain's CDR3 is CASSPLRGGRQETQYF. The CDR3 DNA reads as TGTGCCAGCTCACCACTGCGGGGGGGCCGACAAGAGACCCAGTACTTC.